Following are 15 T cell receptor beta chains from one sample sequenced in a study of blood T cell repertoires in COVID-19. Libraries were prepared by immunoSEQ multiplex PCR; TCRdb keeps only in-frame clonotypes and omits some of them. The data hold under 350,000 clones, with less than 85% observed a single time. Sequenced input: peripheral blood. All receptors derive from a man between 60 and 70 years old who had recovered from COVID-19.

The chain combines TRBV6-5 with TRBJ2-2; the match to TRBD2 covers 9 bases. V trimming: 8 bases; J trimming: 0 bases; junction bases outside the gene matches: 4. CDR1 and CDR2 from the germline V gene are MNHEY and SVGAGI. The CDR3 loop spans 15 amino acids. CDR3 sequence: CASQREVTNTGELFF. The CDR3 bases are TGTGCCAGCCAGCGGGAGGTGACGAACACCGGGGAGCTGTTTTTT.

The chain employs TRBV6-5 and TRBJ2-7; 7 nucleotides line up with TRBD1. J gave up 2 bases and V 6 bases, and 7 bases lay outside the gene matches. The CDR3 contains 14 residues. Germline V lookup: CDR1 MNHEY, CDR2 SVGAGI. The CDR3 loop is CASSLTGLAYEQYF. In DNA form, the CDR3 reads TGTGCCAGCAGCCTGACAGGGCTAGCCTACGAGCAGTACTTC.

The chain employs TRBV9 and TRBJ2-2, with TRBD1 identical over 7 bases. Looked up from germline, CDR1 is SGDLS and CDR2 is YYNGEE. This CDR3 comprises 16 residues. V trimming: 3 bases; J trimming: 5 bases; junction bases outside the gene matches: 10. CDR3 protein: CASSALWAGGTGELFF. The CDR3 nucleotides read TGTGCCAGCAGCGCCCTTTGGGCAGGGGGTACCGGGGAGCTGTTTTTT. The full variable domain, rest sourced from reference TRBV9 and TRBJ2-2, is DSGVTQTPKHLITATGQRVTLRCSPRSGDLSVYWYQQSLDQGLQFLIQYYNGEERAKGNILERFSAQQFPDLHSELNLSSLELGDSALYFCASSALWAGGTGELFFGEGSRLTVL.

This clone appeared a single time. The rearrangement joins TRBV5-1 to TRBJ1-1; D perhaps matches TRBD1 (5 bases). V lost 0 bases to trimming and J lost 5 bases, with 14 bases between them. Germline-derived CDR1 and CDR2 are SGHRS and YFSETQ. The CDR3 is made up of 15 amino acids. The DNA for the CDR3 is TGCGCCAGCAGCTTGGCCTTGGGGGAGGGAACTGAAGCTTTCTTT. It encodes CASSLALGEGTEAFF.

The V gene is TRBV2, the J gene TRBJ2-5; TRBD1 agrees at 11 bases. The CDR3 totals 15 residues. V shed 1 base and J 8 bases; nucleotides not matched to a gene: 6. Per germline, CDR1 SNHLY and CDR2 FYNNEI. The CDR3 nucleotides are TGTGCCAGCAGTGAAGTTGGGACAGGGGGGGCAACCCAGTACTTC. Translation gives CASSEVGTGGATQYF.

DNA of the CDR3: TGTGCCAGCAGTTTATATACTAGCGGAGAGTACGAGCAGTACTTC. It is translated as CASSLYTSGEYEQYF. The chain has TRBV27 and TRBJ2-7, with 8 bases fitting TRBD2. Germline trimming cut 1 base from V and 4 bases from J; bases unmatched to any gene: 6. Germline loops: CDR1 MNHEY, CDR2 SMNVEV (reference sequence). The CDR3 length is 15 residues.

The chain couples TRBV19 to TRBJ2-3; D remains unclear. Trimming left V 5 bases short and J 5 bases short, with 11 bases between. This CDR3 is built from 13 residues. In germline, CDR1 is LNHDA, CDR2 SQIVND (reference sequence). The CDR3 DNA is TGTGCCAGTAGTTACACGACGGGAGATACGCAGTATTTT. Protein product: CASSYTTGDTQYF.

J is TRBJ1-4 and V is TRBV27, with D perhaps TRBD1 (6 bases). V was cut by 6 bases and J by 3 bases, with 17 bases left in between. The CDR3 has 16 residues. CDR1 is MNHEY, CDR2 SMNVEV, per germline (reference sequence). CDR3 loop: CASRKTGSWSNEKLFF. Here the CDR3 DNA reads TGTGCCAGCAGAAAAACAGGGTCATGGTCTAATGAAAAACTGTTTTTT. The variable domain in full, with the rest retrieved from reference TRBV27 and TRBJ1-4, is EAQVTQNPRYLITVTGKKLTVTCSQNMNHEYMSWYRQDPGLGLRQIYYSMNVEVTDKGDVPEGYKVSRKEKRNFPLILESPSPNQTSLYFCASRKTGSWSNEKLFFGSGTQLSVL.

The chain is built from TRBV29-1 and TRBJ2-1; D might be TRBD2 (7 bases). The CDR3 length is 14 residues. V lost 2 bases, J lost 8 bases, and 16 bases lay in between. The V gene's germline CDR1 is SQVTM and CDR2 ANQGSEA. CDR3 region: CSVEPRGGNDEQFF. CDR3 in DNA: TGCAGCGTTGAACCGAGGGGGGGCAACGATGAGCAGTTCTTC.

The chain couples TRBV5-6 to TRBJ1-1, with 8 bases aligning to TRBD1. CDR3 length: 17 amino acids. Germline CDR1 SGHDT, CDR2 YYEEEE. Trimming at V came to 0 bases and at J to 0 bases, leaving 7 bases not matched to a gene. CDR3 bases: TGTGCCAGCAGCTTGGAAGCAGGGGGCATCCTGAACACTGAAGCTTTCTTT. As protein: CASSLEAGGILNTEAFF.

CDR3 in amino acids: CASSHPGQGMYEQYF. In DNA, the CDR3 is TGTGCCAGCAGCCATCCTGGACAGGGGATGTACGAGCAGTACTTC. The chain recombines TRBV11-2 with TRBJ2-7; TRBD1 agrees at 9 bases. Germline V gives CDR1 SGHAT, CDR2 FQNNGV. V was clipped by 5 bases and J by 4 bases; unmatched bases: 9. The CDR3 covers 15 residues.

There are a few counts of this clone. The chain links TRBV11-2 to TRBJ2-6; 12 bases match TRBD1. The length of the CDR3 is 19 residues. The germline V gene encodes CDR1 SGHAT and CDR2 FQNNGV. Losses at the gene ends were 1 base for V and 4 bases for J; bases not matched to a gene: 8. CDR3 protein: CASSLGRGQGAIGANVLTF. CDR3 in DNA: TGTGCCAGCAGCTTAGGAAGGGGACAGGGGGCAATCGGGGCCAACGTCCTGACTTTC.

The V gene is TRBV5-5, the J gene TRBJ2-1; no firm D call. This CDR3 is built from 16 residues. Trimming shortened V by 0 bases and J by 0 bases, and 10 bases separated the two germline ends. In germline, CDR1 is SGHKS, CDR2 YYEKEE (reference sequence). The CDR3 region has the DNA TGTGCCAGCAGCTTGGAACTGATAAGCTCCTACAATGAGCAGTTCTTC. Translation gives CASSLELISSYNEQFF.

This clone was observed a handful of times. The chain combines TRBV18 with TRBJ1-1, with D possibly being TRBD1 (6 bases). The CDR3 has 14 amino acids. The germline gives CDR1 KGHSH, CDR2 LQKENI. Trimming took 4 bases from V and 1 from J, leaving 10 bases between them. CDR3 coding DNA: TGTGCCAGCTCACTTACAGGGAAGAACACTGAAGCTTTCTTT. Translating it yields CASSLTGKNTEAFF.

The rearrangement joins TRBV23-1 to TRBJ1-5; 8 bases are shared with TRBD1. TRBV23-1 counts as an open reading frame of uncertain function. The CDR3 covers 17 residues. The J segment lost 2 bases and the V segment lost 2 bases, leaving 8 bases of the junction unmatched. The CDR3 reads CASSQPGQGLGNQPQHF. CDR3 DNA: TGCGCCAGCAGTCAACCCGGACAGGGATTGGGCAATCAGCCCCAGCATTTT.